The 14 T cell receptor beta chains in this list originate from one sample, sequenced in a study of T cells in Graves' hyperthyroidism and ophthalmopathy. TCR beta CDR3 regions were amplified from RNA. During a first-round RT-PCR of the TCR CDR3, the HTBI primer set was used. Each CDR3 protein is one row after TCRdb ran MiXCR on the multiplex PCR reads. The repertoire includes about 570,000 distinct CDR3 sequences, just over 45% of them detected once, and around 20% sits in the top ten. The sequencing sample was made of peripheral blood or thyroid tissue (not recorded which). The receptors were sampled from an adult woman with Graves' disease, either hyperthyroidism or ophthalmopathy (not recorded which).

This chain links TRBV7-2 with TRBJ2-7; D not resolved. Germline CDR1 and CDR2: SGHTA and FQGNSA. This CDR3 has 15 amino acids. Trimming stripped 5 bases from V and 1 base from J, with 15 bases between. The CDR3 sequence: CASSPSLAGSYEQYF. CDR3 nucleotides: TGTGCCAGCAGCCCGAGTTTGGCAGGATCCTACGAGCAGTACTTC.

Ten or more counts support this clonotype. The chain uses TRBV3-1 and TRBJ1-1; tentatively, D is TRBD1 (6 bases). From germline, CDR1 is LGHDT and CDR2 YNNKEL (reference sequence). CDR3 length: 15 amino acids. V was trimmed by 3 bases and J by 2 bases, leaving 13 bases between them. The CDR3 DNA is TGTGCCAGCAGCCAGGGAGGGACATATAACACTGAAGCTTTCTTT. This encodes CASSQGGTYNTEAFF. The full variable domain, in which reference TRBV3-1 and TRBJ1-1 provide the parts outside the CDR3, is DTAVSQTPKYLVTQMGNDKSIKCEQNLGHDTMYWYKQDSKKFLKIMFSYNNKELIINETVPNRFSPKSPDKAHLNLHINSLELGDSAVYFCASSQGGTYNTEAFFGQGTRLTVV.

This clonotype is a singleton in its sample. The chain links TRBV29-1 to TRBJ2-5, with D maybe TRBD1 (6 bases). The V and J ends lost 6 bases and 5 bases respectively, with 13 bases between them. Per the germline V gene, CDR1 is SQVTM and CDR2 is ANQGSEA. The CDR3 has 12 residues. CDR3 sequence (DNA): TGCAGCGTCGTACAGGGCCGGGAGACCCAGTACTTC. This translates into CSVVQGRETQYF.

This clonotype was observed many times. DNA of the CDR3: TGTGCCAGTAGTGTTAGGGGCGGGGAGCTGTTTTTT. Encoded protein: CASSVRGGELFF. This rearrangement joins TRBV19 to TRBJ2-2; D might be TRBD1 (5 bases). V shed 5 bases and J shed 7 bases, with 8 bases lying between them. Looked up from germline, CDR1 is LNHDA and CDR2 is SQIVND (reference sequence). This CDR3 contains 12 residues.

The J gene is TRBJ2-7, the V gene TRBV7-9; 9 positions match TRBD1. V lost 5 bases to trimming and J lost 5 bases; unmatched junction nucleotides: 10. The CDR3 consists of 15 residues. Germline V gene sequence: CDR1 SEHNR, CDR2 FQNEAQ (reference sequence). The CDR3 region is CASSLDGTGRHEQYF. The CDR3 DNA is TGTGCCAGCAGCCTGGACGGGACAGGGCGTCACGAGCAGTACTTC.

The chain carries TRBV5-1 and TRBJ2-7; 7 nucleotides align to TRBD1. The J segment lost 4 bases and the V segment lost 5 bases, leaving 12 bases of the junction unmatched. CDR1 and CDR2 (germline): SGHRS, YFSETQ. The CDR3 contains 15 residues. CDR3: CASRPGTAPIYEQYF. Here the CDR3 DNA reads TGCGCCAGCAGACCCGGGACAGCACCCATTTACGAGCAGTACTTC.

This clonotype was seen ten or more times. This CDR3 is CGTGWRGDTEAFF. DNA for the CDR3: TGTGGAACAGGGTGGCGGGGGGACACTGAAGCTTTCTTT. The rearrangement links TRBV19 to TRBJ1-1; D may be TRBD1 (6 bases). Germline V gene data show CDR1 as LNHDA and CDR2 as SQIVND (reference sequence). This CDR3 contains 13 residues.

The V call is TRBV2, the J call TRBJ1-6; D call uncertain. Germline V gene sequence: CDR1 SNHLY, CDR2 FYNNEI. Trimming cost V 7 bases and J 5 bases, with 15 bases left between them. This CDR3 is 15 amino acids long. CDR3 sequence: CASKRRIDNNSPLHF. For the CDR3, the DNA is TGTGCCAGCAAACGTCGCATAGACAATAATTCACCCCTCCACTTT.

J is TRBJ1-4 and V is TRBV10-3, with 7 bases aligning to TRBD1. V trimming: 10 bases; J trimming: 3 bases; junction bases outside the gene matches: 5. The germline gives CDR1 ENHRY, CDR2 SYGVKD. The CDR3 spans 13 residues. The chain's CDR3 is CATQGQPNEKLFF. The CDR3 DNA reads TGTGCCACCCAGGGACAGCCTAATGAAAAACTGTTTTTT.

The chain recombines TRBV20-1 with TRBJ2-3, with 7 bases lining up with TRBD2. This CDR3 contains 15 residues. V dropped 6 bases and J dropped 4; count of bases not matched to a gene: 13. CDR1 and CDR2 from the germline V gene are DFQATT and SNEGSKA (reference sequence). The CDR3 DNA sequence: TGCAGTGCCAGTCGGACTAGTGATGGGGCAGATACGCAGTATTTT. It specifies CSASRTSDGADTQYF.

This clonotype was seen a few times. The V call is TRBV6-6, the J call TRBJ1-5; unclear D gene. V was pared by 5 bases and J by 0 bases, with 20 bases between. CDR1 MNHNY and CDR2 SVGAGI come from the germline V gene (reference sequence). The CDR3 sequence is 18 residues long. The DNA for the CDR3 is TGTGCCAGCAGTGAAAAGCCGTCAGGCCACGATAGCAATCAGCCCCAGCATTTT. Amino acids: CASSEKPSGHDSNQPQHF.

This clonotype was counted ten times or more. V is TRBV5-6 and J is TRBJ2-5; unclear D gene. The CDR3 has 13 amino acids. Germline CDR1 SGHDT, CDR2 YYEEEE. Trimming left V 4 bases short and J 2 bases short, with 9 bases between. The CDR3 nucleotides are TGTGCCAGCAGCCGGGCGGAGCAAGAGACCCAGTACTTC. This gives the protein CASSRAEQETQYF. Complete variable domain (other parts from reference TRBV5-6 and TRBJ2-5): DAGVTQSPTHLIKTRGQQVTLRCSPKSGHDTVSWYQQALGQGPQFIFQYYEEEERQRGNFPDRFSGHQFPNYSSELNVNALLLGDSALYLCASSRAEQETQYFGPGTRLLVL.

On this clonotype: This may be a read error, as it is one base from a much larger clone. This rearrangement joins TRBV28 to TRBJ2-7; D is uncertain. This CDR3 is built from 13 residues. The V gene's germline CDR1 is MDHEN and CDR2 SYDVKM. Trimming shortened V by 6 bases and J by 0 bases, and 9 bases separated the two germline ends. The CDR3 DNA sequence: TGTGCCAGCAGAGAGACACTCTCCTACGAGCAGTACTTC. This gives the protein CASRETLSYEQYF.

The chain links TRBV10-3 to TRBJ1-1, with TRBD1 matching over 9 bases. CDR1 and CDR2 from the germline V gene are ENHRY and SYGVKD. The V gene end was trimmed by 5 bases and the J gene end by 1 base; junction bases not matched to a gene: 2. The CDR3 covers 14 residues. CDR3 in amino acids: CAISLQGANTEAFF. In nucleotides, the CDR3 is TGTGCCATCAGTTTACAGGGGGCGAACACTGAAGCTTTCTTT.